Given below is one T cell receptor beta chain in context. Its antigen is currently unknown. Germline V gives CDR1 MDHEN, CDR2 SYDVKM. The CDR3 runs to 14 residues. The V gene lost 7 bases and the J gene lost 3 bases, with 13 bases spanning the gap. One entry per CDR3 protein, called by TCRdb with MiXCR from the reads. The table lists about 500,000 distinct CDR3 sequences, around a third of them singletons. This sample was taken from a study of T cell repertoires in cytomegalovirus infection. Study at large: It can be stated that public TCR beta signatures indicated CMV infection as well as a matching HLA type.

Study results and caveats: Summed frequency of shared TCR beta families picked out CMV carriers who also had the relevant HLA. In two of eight donors, the top clonotype was HLA-C-restricted CMV-specific.

This TCR derives from a human donor in good health (CMV status not recorded). Some clones in this sample may be carry-over from other donors' samples. V and J are TRBV28 and TRBJ1-3; no firm D call. The sample in question was cultured PBMCs, obtained from culture after CMV antigen stimulation. The CDR3 nucleotides read TGTGCCAGCACCCCCGGGGAAATTGGAAACACCATATATTTT. Its translation is CASTPGEIGNTIYF.